The clone carrying this T cell receptor (beta chain) was seen more than once but under ten times. The authors' processing: Scientists estimated how many nucleated cells there were by amplifying reference gene primers. Some clones are missing from TCRdb's copy, which holds only in-frame ones; the method was immunoSEQ multiplex PCR. V and J calls and clone size are copied from that table; D and trimming were computed from the DNA. This table has fewer than 120,000 clones, over 60% appearing once. The sample is drawn from a study of blood T cell repertoires in COVID-19. As for the study in general: The samples span acute and convalescent COVID-19 from the United States, Italy and Spain. The cDNA or gDNA used as material had been derived from T cells, B-cell-depleted T cells, or PBMCs.

The CDR3 loop spans 15 amino acids. Germline CDR1 and CDR2: SGHDN and FVKESK. With V trimmed by 5 bases and J by 5 bases, 9 bases remained unmatched. The chain couples TRBV14 to TRBJ2-5; 9 bases align to TRBD1. Material for sequencing was peripheral blood. The receptor comes from a woman at least 80 years old with active or convalescent COVID-19. CDR3 protein: CASSKKTGGAETQYF. In DNA form, the CDR3 reads TGTGCCAGCAGCAAGAAGACAGGGGGGGCGGAGACCCAGTACTTC.